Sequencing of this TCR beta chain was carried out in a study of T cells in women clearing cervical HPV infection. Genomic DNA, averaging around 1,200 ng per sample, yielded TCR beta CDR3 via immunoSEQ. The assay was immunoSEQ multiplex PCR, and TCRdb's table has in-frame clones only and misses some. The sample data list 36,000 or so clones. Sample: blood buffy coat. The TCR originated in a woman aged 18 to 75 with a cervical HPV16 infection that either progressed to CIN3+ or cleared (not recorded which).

The chain's CDR3 is CASSFTLAGGNEQFF. The CDR3 bases that were read are TGTGCCAGCAGTTTTACGCTAGCGGGAGGGAATGAG. The J gene is TRBJ2-1, the V gene TRBV28, with TRBD2 identical over 12 bases. The DNA ends 3 residues before the CDR3 does, and the rest of the CDR3 is filled in from the germline J gene. CDR1 MDHEN and CDR2 SYDVKM come from the germline V gene. The CDR3 totals 15 residues. V lost 3 bases, J lost 7 bases, and 4 bases stayed unmatched. The variable domain in full, with the rest retrieved from reference TRBV28 and TRBJ2-1, is DVKVTQSSRYLVKRTGEKVFLECVQDMDHENMFWYRQDPGLGLRLIYFSYDVKMKEKGDIPEGYSVSREKKERFSLILESASTNQTSMYLCASSFTLAGGNEQFFGPGTRLTVL.